This entry lists 10 T cell receptor beta chains sequenced from one sample in a study of beta chain features in type 1 diabetes. Expressed TCRB transcripts were sequenced because the isolated RNA had all been reverse transcribed beforehand. Repertoires were generated with immunoSEQ multiplex PCR, while TCRdb's copy carries only in-frame clones and drops some. Altogether hundreds of thousands of clones are present, roughly 30% being singletons, with the ten largest covering around 0.065%. Sample: naive CD4+ T cells from blood. These receptors were obtained from a man aged 18 to 29 in good health.

Of note for this clone: Other DNA sequences of this sample code for an identical CDR3. The chain couples TRBV30 to TRBJ1-5; D is unclear. The V gene lost 5 bases and the J gene lost 4 bases, with 12 bases spanning the gap. CDR3 length equals 13 residues. The germline V gene has CDR1 GTSNPN and CDR2 SVGIG (reference sequence). This CDR3 reads CAWSPGRNQPQHF. The CDR3 nucleotides read TGTGCCTGGTCTCCGGGCAGAAATCAGCCCCAGCATTTT.

This clone was detected a few times. V gene TRBV5-1 combines with J gene TRBJ2-3; possible D gene TRBD1, 5 bases. Trimming took off 2 bases at V and 1 base at J, with 11 bases between the two ends. There are 15 residues in the CDR3. Germline loops: CDR1 SGHRS, CDR2 YFSETQ. Written as DNA, the CDR3 is TGCGCCAGCAGCTTTGCAGGGCACGGCACAGATACGCAGTATTTT. Translated, it gives CASSFAGHGTDTQYF.

About this clone itself: The sample has other DNA sequences that encode this CDR3 too. V gene TRBV15 combines with J gene TRBJ1-5, with D unresolved. Per germline, CDR1 LNHNV and CDR2 YYDKDF (reference sequence). This CDR3 contains 16 residues. The V gene lost 0 bases and the J gene lost 1 base, with 10 bases spanning the gap. The CDR3 sequence: CATSRDPRRSNQPQHF. CDR3 sequence (DNA): TGTGCCACCAGCAGAGATCCACGACGGAGCAATCAGCCCCAGCATTTT.

This clone turned up a few times. The CDR3, as DNA: TGTGCCAGCAGCGCGTACCGGGACAGGCAAGATACGCAGTATTTT. Translation: CASSAYRDRQDTQYF. The chain has TRBV9 and TRBJ2-3; 8 bases are a match to TRBD1. CDR3 length equals 15 residues. Germline-derived CDR1 and CDR2 are SGDLS and YYNGEE. V shed 3 bases and J 5 bases; nucleotides not matched to a gene: 8.

This clone was detected once. This rearrangement joins TRBV9 to TRBJ2-3; possibly TRBD1 for D (5 bases). The germline CDR1 and CDR2 sequences are SGDLS and YYNGEE. The V end lost 3 bases, the J end lost 0 bases, and 8 bases lay between the germline ends. This CDR3 comprises 14 residues. CDR3 sequence reads: CASSARQSTDTQYF. DNA of the CDR3: TGTGCCAGCAGCGCCCGACAGAGCACAGATACGCAGTATTTT.

Only a few counts were recorded for this clone. The rearrangement uses TRBV9 and TRBJ2-1; D might be TRBD2 (5 bases). The CDR3 has 14 residues. Trimming cost V 0 bases and J 4 bases, with 8 bases left between them. CDR1 and CDR2 from the germline V gene are SGDLS and YYNGEE. CDR3 in amino acids: CASSVVRVYNEQFF. CDR3 sequence (DNA): TGTGCCAGCAGCGTAGTGAGGGTTTACAATGAGCAGTTCTTC.

This chain connects TRBV7-9 to TRBJ1-1; D gene uncertain. This CDR3 has 11 residues. Germline V gene sequence: CDR1 SEHNR, CDR2 FQNEAQ (reference sequence). V gave up 5 bases and J gave up 8 bases, with 9 bases separating them. CDR3 DNA sequence: TGTGCCAGCAGCCCGTTCGAAGAAGCTTTCTTT. Amino acid sequence: CASSPFEEAFF.

This clone was seen only a few times. The genes are TRBV2 and TRBJ2-7; TRBD2 might be the D (6 bases). Per the germline V gene, CDR1 is SNHLY and CDR2 is FYNNEI. There are 14 residues in the CDR3. V was cut by 5 bases and J by 5 bases, with 16 bases left in between. The CDR3 protein is CASSPGSIQDEQYF. In nucleotides, the CDR3 is TGTGCCAGCAGTCCCGGGAGTATTCAGGACGAGCAGTACTTC.

The chain carries TRBV15 and TRBJ2-5; D perhaps matches TRBD1 (5 bases). The CDR3 loop spans 14 amino acids. Germline V gene lookup returns CDR1 LNHNV and CDR2 YYDKDF (reference sequence). V was clipped by 1 base and J by 4 bases, with 10 bases between them. The DNA of the CDR3 is TGTGCCACCAGCAGAGGGACACTTCTAGAGACCCAGTACTTC. This translates into CATSRGTLLETQYF.

The rearrangement joins TRBV5-4 to TRBJ2-3; D ambiguous. V was trimmed by 0 bases and J by 4 bases, leaving 9 bases between them. Germline assignment: CDR1 SGHNT and CDR2 YYREEE (reference sequence). The CDR3 contains 14 residues. Here the CDR3 DNA reads TGTGCCAGCAGCTTGGGCAGCAGCTCAGATACGCAGTATTTT. Translation: CASSLGSSSDTQYF.